The 15 T cell receptor beta chains in this list originate from one sample, sequenced in a study of T-cell memory formation after mild COVID-19. TCRdb re-derived calls from the 5' RACE reads in MiXCR, one entry per CDR3 protein. The repertoire has 470,000 or so distinct CDR3 sequences, approximately 18% of them found once; the top ten carry 9% to 15%. Sequences were obtained from PBMCs or a T cell subset sorted from them (not recorded which). The receptor set was obtained from an adult woman who had mild COVID-19 (a few samples of this study predate the infection). Cell type and time point are not known.

This clonotype was seen a few times. V gene TRBV5-8 combines with J gene TRBJ1-4, with 7 bases aligning to TRBD1. The germline V gene has CDR1 SGHTS and CDR2 YDEGEE. The V segment lost 3 bases and the J segment 5 bases; nucleotides outside the gene matches: 10. The length of the CDR3 is 16 residues. This CDR3 reads CASSSLRQGLNEKLFF. Written as DNA, the CDR3 is TGTGCCAGCAGCTCCCTCCGACAGGGCCTCAATGAAAAACTGTTTTTT.

This chain uses TRBV5-1 with TRBJ2-1; 11 nucleotides line up with TRBD2. CDR1 is SGHRS, CDR2 YFSETQ, per germline. The CDR3 has 15 amino acids. The junction had 6 bases not matched to a gene; V was cut back by 4 bases and J by 6 bases. CDR3 in DNA: TGCGCCAGCAGCCCAGGGACTAGCGGAGTCAATGAGCAGTTCTTC. This translates into CASSPGTSGVNEQFF.

This clonotype appeared a few times. This chain uses TRBV19 with TRBJ2-7; D ambiguous. The CDR3 loop spans 13 amino acids. Trimming stripped 6 bases from V and 0 bases from J, with 9 bases between. In germline, CDR1 is LNHDA, CDR2 SQIVND (reference sequence). The DNA for the CDR3 is TGTGCCAGTAGCACTTCCTACTCCTACGAGCAGTACTTC. Encoded protein: CASSTSYSYEQYF.

This clonotype was recorded a few times. The V gene is TRBV14, the J gene TRBJ2-2; D possibly uses TRBD1 or TRBD2 (5 bases each). Germline assignment: CDR1 SGHDN and CDR2 FVKESK. Trimming cost V 5 bases and J 0 bases, with 13 bases left between them. CDR3 length equals 16 residues. The CDR3 DNA sequence: TGTGCCAGCAGCTACGGGGACGGCCCGAACACCGGGGAGCTGTTTTTT. As protein: CASSYGDGPNTGELFF.

The V call is TRBV24-1, the J call TRBJ1-1; no definite D call. Germline CDR1 and CDR2: KGHDR and SFDVKD. CDR3 length: 13 amino acids. The V and J ends lost 9 bases and 5 bases respectively, with 15 bases between them. CDR3 in amino acids: CATRKGVGTEAFF. CDR3 in DNA: TGTGCCACCCGAAAGGGAGTAGGGACTGAAGCTTTCTTT.

The chain combines TRBV12-3 or TRBV12-4 with TRBJ2-3; 8 nucleotides agree with TRBD2. The J segment lost 6 bases and the V segment lost 5 bases, leaving 28 bases of the junction unmatched. The CDR3 spans 21 residues. CDR3: CASSRNTAVPPLAVRADTQYF. CDR3 DNA sequence: TGTGCCAGCAGTCGCAACACTGCAGTTCCCCCACTAGCGGTCCGCGCGGATACGCAGTATTTT.

This chain connects TRBV19 to TRBJ1-5, with D possibly being TRBD1 (6 bases). Germline lookup yields CDR1 LNHDA and CDR2 SQIVND (reference sequence). The CDR3 runs 13 residues. V was pared by 5 bases and J by 6 bases, with 11 bases between. The DNA of the CDR3 is TGTGCCAGTAGTGCACAGGGCGCTCAGCCCCAGCATTTT. Its protein is CASSAQGAQPQHF.

The table lists this clonotype with a few counts. This sequence joins TRBV7-2 and TRBJ2-1; tentative D call: TRBD2 (6 bases). Deletions cut 5 bases from V and 6 bases from J, with 17 bases between. The CDR3 contains 15 residues. Germline-derived CDR1 and CDR2 are SGHTA and FQGNSA. The CDR3 sequence is CASSPNALASNEQFF. The CDR3 nucleotides are TGTGCCAGCAGCCCGAACGCCCTAGCGAGCAATGAGCAGTTCTTC. Drawing the rest from reference TRBV7-2 and TRBJ2-1, the complete variable domain is GAGVSQSPSNKVTEKGKDVELRCDPISGHTALYWYRQSLGQGLEFLIYFQGNSAPDKSGLPSDRFSAERTGGSVSTLTIQRTQQEDSAVYLCASSPNALASNEQFFGPGTRLTVL.

This clonotype was detected a few times. The chain couples TRBV5-1 to TRBJ1-2, with 10 bases lining up with TRBD1. CDR3 size: 16 residues. With 3 bases clipped from V and 5 bases from J, the junction kept 10 bases outside the gene matches. CDR1 and CDR2 from the germline V gene are SGHRS and YFSETQ. Here the CDR3 reads CASSSARDRGSYGYTF. DNA for the CDR3: TGCGCCAGCAGCTCGGCCCGGGACAGGGGTAGTTATGGCTACACCTTC.

At least ten counts were recorded for this clonotype. The chain employs TRBV20-1 and TRBJ2-3, with 12 bases matching TRBD2. The CDR3 consists of 16 residues. V was pared by 3 bases and J by 2 bases, with 6 bases of the junction left unmatched. Germline CDR1 reads DFQATT; CDR2 reads SNEGSKA (reference sequence). The CDR3 protein is CSASSGTSGPTDTQYF. As DNA, the CDR3 is TGCAGTGCTAGCTCCGGGACTAGCGGGCCCACAGATACGCAGTATTTT.

The chain recombines TRBV5-1 with TRBJ2-1; D call uncertain. CDR3 length equals 15 residues. The germline gives CDR1 SGHRS, CDR2 YFSETQ. V dropped 0 bases and J dropped 3 bases, with 10 bases sitting between them. CDR3 residues: CASSLEAPVYNEQFF. CDR3 in DNA: TGCGCCAGCAGCTTGGAGGCTCCAGTCTACAATGAGCAGTTCTTC.

This rearrangement joins TRBV15 to TRBJ1-5; 9 bases map to TRBD1. There are 14 residues in the CDR3. Germline loops: CDR1 LNHNV, CDR2 YYDKDF (reference sequence). V lost 5 bases and J lost 6; bases outside the gene matches: 5. The CDR3 DNA sequence: TGTGCCACCAGCGATTACAGGGGGCGTCAGCCCCAGCATTTT. It yields the protein CATSDYRGRQPQHF.

This chain uses TRBV29-1 with TRBJ1-1; 9 bases match TRBD1. Looked up from germline, CDR1 is SQVTM and CDR2 is ANQGSEA. CDR3 length: 13 amino acids. With V trimmed by 3 bases and J by 2 bases, 1 base remained unmatched. The CDR3 DNA sequence: TGCAGCGTTGAGGGACAGGGAAACACTGAAGCTTTCTTT. This gives the protein CSVEGQGNTEAFF.

There are a few counts of this clonotype. The chain has TRBV7-2 and TRBJ2-7; TRBD1 aligns across 8 bases. This CDR3 contains 15 residues. Trimming at V came to 1 base and at J to 3 bases, leaving 5 bases not matched to a gene. The germline V gene encodes CDR1 SGHTA and CDR2 FQGNSA. CDR3 sequence reads: CASSLGSGGNYEQYF. In nucleotides, the CDR3 is TGTGCCAGCAGCTTAGGATCAGGGGGCAACTACGAGCAGTACTTC.

This clonotype was seen more than once but under ten times. The chain is built from TRBV6-5 and TRBJ2-5; no clear D. CDR1 is MNHEY and CDR2 is SVGAGI in the germline V gene. The CDR3 covers 14 residues. V lost 7 bases and J lost 2, with 14 bases in between. In DNA form, the CDR3 reads TGTGCCAGCAAGGAGTGGACGGATCAAGAGACCCAGTACTTC. Protein product: CASKEWTDQETQYF.